These 9 T cell receptor beta chains came from one sample sequenced in a study of memory CD4+ T cells and cytomegalovirus serostatus. The repertoire was sequenced with immunoSEQ multiplex PCR; TCRdb's copy has only in-frame clones and lacks some. Of tens of thousands of clones in the sample, around 77% were seen once. Single viable CD3+CD4+CD8-CD45RO+ cells were sorted as the memory CD4+ T cells. The source material was memory CD4+ T cells from blood. These receptors came from an adult in good health and CMV-seronegative.

This chain links TRBV6-5 with TRBJ2-7, with D possibly TRBD1 on 6 matching bases. The germline CDR1 and CDR2 sequences are MNHEY and SVGAGI. The CDR3 loop spans 13 amino acids. The V gene lost 4 bases and the J gene lost 2 bases, with 9 bases spanning the gap. For the CDR3, the DNA is TGTGCCAGCAGTTCGACAGGCCCCTACGAGCAGTACTTC. It specifies CASSSTGPYEQYF.

The chain is built from TRBV5-4 and TRBJ2-5, with D uncertain. V shed 4 bases and J shed 5 bases, with 15 bases lying between them. Germline V gives CDR1 SGHNT, CDR2 YYREEE (reference sequence). The CDR3 spans 14 residues. As DNA, the CDR3 is TGTGCCAGCAGCGCCCCCGGGTATAGTGAGACCCAGTACTTC. Its translation is CASSAPGYSETQYF.

The chain has TRBV29-1 and TRBJ2-1, with D possibly being TRBD2 (6 bases). The CDR3 has 11 amino acids. Germline CDR1 and CDR2: SQVTM and ANQGSEA. Trimming removed 5 bases at V and 7 bases at J, with 9 bases between. CDR3 in DNA: TGCAGCGTTACCGGGGGTAATGAGCAGTTCTTC. Its protein product is CSVTGGNEQFF.

The chain recombines TRBV7-2 with TRBJ2-7, with D uncertain. The ends were cut back, 4 bases at V and 2 bases at J, with 9 bases in the middle. This CDR3 region has 13 residues. The germline gives CDR1 SGHTA, CDR2 FQGNSA. The CDR3 loop is CASSYGLTYEQYF. The CDR3 region has the DNA TGTGCCAGCAGCTATGGCTTAACCTACGAGCAGTACTTC.

This clone was seen a handful of times. The V and J genes are TRBV7-2 and TRBJ1-2, with D uncertain. Germline V gene data show CDR1 as SGHTA and CDR2 as FQGNSA. The CDR3 is made up of 13 amino acids. Trimming removed 5 bases from V and 2 bases from J, with 9 bases in between. CDR3 protein: CASSGQTNYGYTF. CDR3 coding DNA: TGTGCCAGCAGCGGCCAAACCAACTATGGCTACACCTTC.

This clone was recorded once. The chain recombines TRBV19 with TRBJ2-7; 11 bases are a match to TRBD1. CDR1 and CDR2 from the germline V gene are LNHDA and SQIVND (reference sequence). The CDR3 loop spans 15 amino acids. Trimming took 3 bases from V and 0 from J; bases not matched to a gene: 1. CDR3 region: CASSMGTGGSYEQYF. DNA of the CDR3: TGTGCCAGTAGTATGGGGACAGGGGGCTCCTACGAGCAGTACTTC.

This clone was detected once. The genes are TRBV28 and TRBJ1-5, with TRBD1 matching 8 bases. This CDR3 comprises 15 residues. V lost 6 bases, J lost 6 bases, and 10 bases stayed unmatched. CDR1 MDHEN and CDR2 SYDVKM come from the germline V gene. CDR3 residues: CASSRDRWLSQPQHF. The CDR3 region has the DNA TGTGCCAGCAGCCGGGACAGGTGGTTGAGTCAGCCCCAGCATTTT.

The rearrangement links TRBV6-1 to TRBJ1-5; unclear D gene. V was pared by 3 bases and J by 5 bases, with 2 bases between. The CDR3 is made up of 11 amino acids. CDR1 is MNHNS, CDR2 SASEGT, per germline. The CDR3 loop is CASSDYQPQHF. CDR3 in DNA: TGTGCCAGCAGTGATTATCAGCCCCAGCATTTT.

The genes are TRBV19 and TRBJ1-1, with no clear D. Trimming cost V 5 bases and J 4 bases, with 14 bases left between them. The CDR3 is 14 amino acids. Germline V gene sequence: CDR1 LNHDA, CDR2 SQIVND (reference sequence). The CDR3 nucleotides read TGTGCCAGTAGTGTTTTAGGAGGCGGCACTGAAGCTTTCTTT. Its translation: CASSVLGGGTEAFF.